These 21 T cell receptor beta chains originate from one sample sequenced in a study of human CD8 memory T cell subsets. Sequencing libraries of TCR beta were made by UMI-labeled 5' RACE. TCRdb re-called the 5' RACE reads and catalogs CDR3 proteins one per entry, DNA excluded. The sample features some 10,000 distinct CDR3 sequences, with over 20% in its top ten. Sequencing was performed on CD8+ T cells from PBMCs. These receptor sequences come from a human donor in good health.

This clonotype is deemed medium-sized (0.01 to 0.1%) by its frequency. The rearrangement joins TRBV7-8 to TRBJ2-7; TCRdb designates TRBD1, a call that cannot be tested without DNA. The germline gives CDR1 SGHVS, CDR2 FQNEAQ. This CDR3 region has 14 residues. CDR3 protein: CASSTSGGAPEQYF. Looking up the rest from reference TRBV7-8 and TRBJ2-7 gives the full variable domain: GAGVSQSPRYKVAKRGQDVALRCDPISGHVSLFWYQQALGQGPEFLTYFQNEAQLDKSGLPSDRFFAERPEGSVSTLKIQRTQQEDSAVYLCASSTSGGAPEQYFGPGTRLTVT.

The chain is built from TRBV10-3 and TRBJ2-7. CDR3 length: 11 amino acids. Germline loops: CDR1 ENHRY, CDR2 SYGVKD. The CDR3 loop reads CAIEGGYEQYF.

The chain couples TRBV4-3 to TRBJ2-7; TCRdb lists TRBD1, though no DNA is available to test this call. CDR1 and CDR2 (germline): LGHNA, YSLEER. This CDR3 is 16 amino acids long. The CDR3 loop reads CASSQELEGVWGEQYF.

This clonotype registers medium-sized (0.01 to 0.1%) by frequency. The genes are TRBV20-1 and TRBJ2-7; TCRdb lists TRBD2, though no DNA is available to test this call. CDR1 and CDR2 from the germline V gene are DFQATT and SNEGSKA (reference sequence). This CDR3 has 14 amino acids. CDR3 amino acids: CSALPGTSFYEQYF.

The CDR3 protein is CASSQGSGVTEAFF. The V gene is TRBV19, the J gene TRBJ1-1; absent DNA, TCRdb's TRBD1 call cannot be checked. CDR3 length equals 14 residues. In germline, CDR1 is LNHDA, CDR2 SQIVND (reference sequence). The full variable domain, rest sourced from reference TRBV19 and TRBJ1-1, is DGGITQSPKYLFRKEGQNVTLSCEQNLNHDAMYWYRQDPGQGLRLIYYSQIVNDFQKGDIAEGYSVSREKKESFPLTVTSAQKNPTAFYLCASSQGSGVTEAFFGQGTRLTVV.

Its frequency marks this clonotype as medium-sized (0.01 to 0.1%). The chain is built from TRBV29-1 and TRBJ1-2; the D call from TCRdb, TRBD1, cannot be confirmed without DNA. The CDR3 totals 16 residues. The germline V gene encodes CDR1 SQVTM and CDR2 ANQGSEA. CDR3 sequence reads: CSAISPNRSPNYGYTF.

The V call is TRBV5-1, the J call TRBJ2-7; TCRdb returns TRBD1, unconfirmable since there is no DNA. The CDR3 consists of 14 residues. The V gene's germline CDR1 is SGHRS and CDR2 YFSETQ. This CDR3 reads CASSSPGQGGEQYF.

This rearrangement joins TRBV24-1 to TRBJ2-1; TCRdb's D call of TRBD1 is untestable without DNA. CDR1 is KGHDR, CDR2 SFDVKD, per germline. This CDR3 has 15 amino acids. The CDR3 is CATSDSGTLGNEQFF.

This rearrangement joins TRBV11-3 to TRBJ2-1; TCRdb names TRBD2, which stays unverified in the absence of DNA. CDR3 size: 15 residues. Per the germline V gene, CDR1 is SGHNT and CDR2 is YENEEA. CDR3 sequence reads: CASSSGLKLYNEQFF.

This sequence joins TRBV7-9 and TRBJ2-5; TCRdb's assignment of TRBD2 cannot be checked, as there is no DNA. CDR1 and CDR2 (germline): SEHNR, FQNEAQ (reference sequence). This CDR3 spans 13 amino acids. Here the CDR3 reads CASIGPGQETQYF.

The rearrangement uses TRBV7-9 and TRBJ1-5; TCRdb's assignment of TRBD1 cannot be checked, as there is no DNA. The CDR3 consists of 14 residues. Germline CDR1 is SEHNR and CDR2 is FQNEAQ (reference sequence). The CDR3 loop reads CASSQASGGQPQHF.

The chain recombines TRBV29-1 with TRBJ2-7; absent DNA, TCRdb's TRBD2 call cannot be checked. CDR1 is SQVTM and CDR2 is ANQGSEA in the germline V gene. The CDR3 has 18 amino acids. CDR3 loop: CSVEVTSGRSSSSYEQYF.

CDR3 residues: CASSSRQHRGREQYF. The chain links TRBV28 to TRBJ2-7; TCRdb lists TRBD1, though no DNA is available to test this call. The CDR3 spans 15 residues. Germline-derived CDR1 and CDR2 are MDHEN and SYDVKM. Full variable domain (remainder filled in from reference TRBV28 and TRBJ2-7): DVKVTQSSRYLVKRTGEKVFLECVQDMDHENMFWYRQDPGLGLRLIYFSYDVKMKEKGDIPEGYSVSREKKERFSLILESASTNQTSMYLCASSSRQHRGREQYFGPGTRLTVT.

This sequence joins TRBV7-9 and TRBJ2-1; the TCRdb D gene call, TRBD2, has no DNA to confirm it. This CDR3 is built from 20 residues. CDR1 SEHNR and CDR2 FQNEAQ come from the germline V gene (reference sequence). The CDR3 reads CASSLALGLAGVSPYNEQFF.

CDR3 in amino acids: CASSQGPFAGSSYEQYF. This chain uses TRBV3-1 with TRBJ2-7. Looked up from germline, CDR1 is LGHDT and CDR2 is YNNKEL (reference sequence). The CDR3 is made up of 17 amino acids.

J is TRBJ1-4 and V is TRBV7-8; TCRdb's assignment of TRBD1 cannot be checked, as there is no DNA. CDR3 length: 15 amino acids. Germline V gene data show CDR1 as SGHVS and CDR2 as FQNEAQ. The CDR3 protein is CASSLALGAWEKLFF.

The chain couples TRBV7-6 to TRBJ2-2; TCRdb calls TRBD2, which cannot be checked without DNA. This CDR3 region has 17 residues. The germline V gene encodes CDR1 SGHVS and CDR2 FNYEAQ. CDR3 sequence: CASSFSSARSYTGELFF.

CDR3 protein: CASSFRQGVGGQETQYF. The chain carries TRBV28 and TRBJ2-5; TCRdb designates TRBD1, a call that cannot be tested without DNA. The CDR3 spans 17 residues. Looked up from germline, CDR1 is MDHEN and CDR2 is SYDVKM.

The gene calls are TRBV4-1 and TRBJ1-2; TCRdb's D call of TRBD1 is untestable without DNA. CDR1 and CDR2 from the germline V gene are MGHRA and YSYEKL. The CDR3 covers 15 residues. This chain's CDR3 is CASSQDGTGNYGYTF.

V usage is TRBV4-3 and J usage is TRBJ2-5; no DNA is available, so the TRBD1 call from TCRdb remains unchecked. Germline V gives CDR1 LGHNA, CDR2 YSLEER. The CDR3 totals 15 residues. CDR3 region: CASSQGTGSQETQYF.

V usage is TRBV27 and J usage is TRBJ1-1; no DNA is available, so the TRBD1 call from TCRdb remains unchecked. Germline-derived CDR1 and CDR2 are MNHEY and SMNVEV (reference sequence). The CDR3 sequence is 12 residues long. This chain's CDR3 is CASSTGNTEAFF.